This T cell receptor (beta chain) is drawn from a study of chemoradiotherapy in HPV16-positive cancers. Sequencing used immunoSEQ multiplex PCR; TCRdb keeps in-frame clones, though not all of them. The sample contains around 15,000 clones, over 75% of which appear only once. Findings and caveats of the study: Better recurrence-free survival went with HPV-responsive T-cell expansion in HPV16-positive patients. Candidate HPV-specific clones and E7-related TCR motifs grew in tumor during treatment.

Trimming stripped 5 bases from V and 7 bases from J, with 15 bases between. Germline values: CDR1 MNHEY, CDR2 SVGAGI. The CDR3 spans 14 residues. About this clone itself: What it recognizes is unknown.

Sampling was done from a patient who underwent chemoradiotherapy. The chain is built from TRBV6-5 and TRBJ2-1; possibly TRBD1 for D (5 bases). The receptor's source is a human donor with HPV-associated anogenital cancer. Written as DNA, the CDR3 is TGTGCCAGCAGTCCCCGCAGGGTAGGAAATGAGCAGTTCTTC. Residues: CASSPRRVGNEQFF.